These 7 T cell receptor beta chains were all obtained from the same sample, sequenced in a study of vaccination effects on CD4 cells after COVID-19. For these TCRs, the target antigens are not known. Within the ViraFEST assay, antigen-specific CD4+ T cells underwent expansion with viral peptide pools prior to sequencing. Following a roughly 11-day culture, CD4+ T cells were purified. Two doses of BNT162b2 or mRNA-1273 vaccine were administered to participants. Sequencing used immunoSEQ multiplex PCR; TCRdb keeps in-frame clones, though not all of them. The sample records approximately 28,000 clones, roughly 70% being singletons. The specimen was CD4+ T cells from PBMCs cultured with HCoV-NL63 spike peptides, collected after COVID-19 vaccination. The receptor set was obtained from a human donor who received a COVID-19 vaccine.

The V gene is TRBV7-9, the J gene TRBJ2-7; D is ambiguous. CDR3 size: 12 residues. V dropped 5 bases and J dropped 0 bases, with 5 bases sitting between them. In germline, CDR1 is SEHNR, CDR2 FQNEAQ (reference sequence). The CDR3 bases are TGTGCCAGCAGCCAGAGCTCCTACGAGCAGTACTTC. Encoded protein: CASSQSSYEQYF.

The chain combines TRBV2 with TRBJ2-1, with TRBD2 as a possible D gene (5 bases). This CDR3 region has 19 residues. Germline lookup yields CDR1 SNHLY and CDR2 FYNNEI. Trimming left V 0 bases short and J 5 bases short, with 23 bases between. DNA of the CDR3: TGTGCCAGCAGTGAAGCGCTAGCTATCTTCCTTAAAAACAACAATGAGCAGTTCTTC. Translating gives CASSEALAIFLKNNNEQFF.

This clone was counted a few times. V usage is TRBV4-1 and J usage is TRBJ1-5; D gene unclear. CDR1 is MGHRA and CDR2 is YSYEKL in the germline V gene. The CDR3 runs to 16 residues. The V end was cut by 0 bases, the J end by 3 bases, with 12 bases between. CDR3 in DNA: TGCGCCAGCAGCCAAGATGATCGACCGTACAATCAGCCCCAGCATTTT. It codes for CASSQDDRPYNQPQHF.

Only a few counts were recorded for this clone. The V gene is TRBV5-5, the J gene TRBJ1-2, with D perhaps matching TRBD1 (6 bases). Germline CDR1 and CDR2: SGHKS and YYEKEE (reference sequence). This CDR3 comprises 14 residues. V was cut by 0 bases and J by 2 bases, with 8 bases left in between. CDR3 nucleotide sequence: TGTGCCAGCAGCTTGGACAGGGTCAACTATGGCTACACCTTC. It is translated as CASSLDRVNYGYTF.

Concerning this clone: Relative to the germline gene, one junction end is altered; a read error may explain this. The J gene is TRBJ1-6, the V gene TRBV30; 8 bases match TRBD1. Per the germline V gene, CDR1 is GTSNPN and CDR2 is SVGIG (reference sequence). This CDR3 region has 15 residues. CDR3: CAWGTGGSVWSPHHF. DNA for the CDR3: TGTGCCTGGGGTACAGGGGGTTCGGTTTGGTCACCCCACCACTTT.

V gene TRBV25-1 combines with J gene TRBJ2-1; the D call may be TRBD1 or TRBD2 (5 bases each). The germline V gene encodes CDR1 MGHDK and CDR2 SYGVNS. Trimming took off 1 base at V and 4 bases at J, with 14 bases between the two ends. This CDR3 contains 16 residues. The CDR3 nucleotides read TGTGCCAGCAGTGAATCTTGGGGGTTAGGGTACAATGAGCAGTTCTTC. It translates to CASSESWGLGYNEQFF. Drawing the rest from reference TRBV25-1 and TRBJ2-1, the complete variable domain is EADIYQTPRYLVIGTGKKITLECSQTMGHDKMYWYQQDPGMELHLIHYSYGVNSTEKGDLSSESTVSRIRTEHFPLTLESARPSHTSQYLCASSESWGLGYNEQFFGPGTRLTVL.

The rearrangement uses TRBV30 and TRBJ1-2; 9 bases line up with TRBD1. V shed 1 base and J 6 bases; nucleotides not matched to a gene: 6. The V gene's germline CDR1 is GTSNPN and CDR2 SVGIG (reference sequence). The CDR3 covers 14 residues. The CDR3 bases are TGTGCCTGGAGTGGACAGGGGGGGATAGATGGCTACACCTTC. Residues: CAWSGQGGIDGYTF.